Listed below are T cell receptor beta chains from one sample, sequenced in a study of beta chain features in type 1 diabetes. Libraries were prepared by immunoSEQ multiplex PCR; TCRdb keeps only in-frame clonotypes and omits some of them. The sample records under 250,000 clones, about 14% being singletons. Sequenced material: naive CD4+ T cells from blood. The receptors come from a woman aged 40 to 50 in good health. Both conserved end residues are part of each CDR3. A D gene is named only where the DNA matches it firmly. Rows may omit the clone size; those that give it use once, few, many or a size class.

size,V,J,D,DNA,CDR3
-,TRBV10-1,TRBJ2-2,-,TGCGCCAGCATGGGGCCCTCGAACACCGGGGAGCTGTTTTTT,CASMGPSNTGELFF
-,TRBV4-3,TRBJ1-1,-,TGCGCCAGCAGCCAAGAGGACAGCATGAACACTGAAGCTTTCTTT,CASSQEDSMNTEAFF
-,TRBV5-1,TRBJ2-7,TRBD2,TGCGCCAGCAGTCATAGCGGGGGTCCTTACGAGCAGTACTTC,CASSHSGGPYEQYF
few,TRBV25-1,TRBJ2-3,TRBD2,TGTGCCAGCAGTCTAGCGGGGTCCACAGATACGCAGTATTTT,CASSLAGSTDTQYF
few,TRBV7-6,TRBJ2-1,-,TGTGCCAGCAGCTTAAGTCAGTTATATGAGCAGTTCTTC,CASSLSQLYEQFF
-,TRBV6-5,TRBJ1-2,TRBD1,TGTGCCAGCAGTCAACAGGGGGGCTATGGCTACACCTTC,CASSQQGGYGYTF
-,TRBV7-8,TRBJ1-2,TRBD1,TGTGCCAGCAGCTTATCTAGGACAGGGAGCGGCTACACCTTC,CASSLSRTGSGYTF
-,TRBV9,TRBJ2-5,TRBD2,TGTGCCAGCAGCGTAGCAGCGGGGGGCACCCAAGAGACCCAGTACTTC,CASSVAAGGTQETQYF
-,TRBV4-1,TRBJ2-3,-,TGCGCCAGCAGCCAAGACCCCACAGCGACAGGCACAGATACGCAGTATTTT,CASSQDPTATGTDTQYF
-,TRBV5-1,TRBJ2-7,-,TGCGCCAGCAGCTTGGCGACAGGAGTCTACGAGCAGTACTTC,CASSLATGVYEQYF
few,TRBV7-8,TRBJ1-6,TRBD1,TGTGCCAGCAGCTTCCGGGACAGGGGGTCGCGTAATTCACCCCTCCACTTT,CASSFRDRGSRNSPLHF
-,TRBV5-3,TRBJ2-1,-,TGTGCCAGAAGCATAAATACAGGGAACAATGAGCAGTTCTTC,CARSINTGNNEQFF
few,TRBV5-1,TRBJ2-7,-,TGCGCCAGCAGCTTGGACATTTTCTACGAGCAGTACTTC,CASSLDIFYEQYF
few,TRBV9,TRBJ2-5,-,TGTGCCAGCAGCTCATTAGCGACCTGGGGGGCCCAGTACTTC,CASSSLATWGAQYF
-,TRBV6-5,TRBJ2-3,-,TGTGCCAGCAGTTACTCAGTTCGGGGAACAGATACGCAGTATTTT,CASSYSVRGTDTQYF
few,TRBV15,TRBJ2-7,TRBD1,TGTGCCACCAGCAGAGTCCCGGGACAGGGCTACGAGCAGTACTTC,CATSRVPGQGYEQYF
-,TRBV5-5,TRBJ2-2,TRBD1,TGTGCCAGCAGCTTCCGGCTACCGGGACAGGGAAACACCGGGGAGCTGTTTTTT,CASSFRLPGQGNTGELFF
-,TRBV28,TRBJ1-4,TRBD1,TGTGCCAGCAGTTTACCGACAGCAGGGGGGTTGGTTAATGAAAAACTGTTTTTT,CASSLPTAGGLVNEKLFF
few,TRBV4-1,TRBJ2-7,-,TGCGCCAGCAGCCAAGATGTGTCTAGGGGGACCGTCTCCGACGAGCAGTACTTC,CASSQDVSRGTVSDEQYF
few,TRBV18,TRBJ2-7,TRBD1,TGTGCCAGCTCACCTTTGACCGGGACAGGGACTTTTCCCTACGAGCAGTACTTC,CASSPLTGTGTFPYEQYF
few,TRBV4-3,TRBJ2-7,TRBD2,TGCGCCAGCAGCCAAGAAGCGCGGGGGCGGGGGGGTTACGAGCAGTACTTC,CASSQEARGRGGYEQYF
few,TRBV2,TRBJ2-3,TRBD2,TGTGCCAGCTGGACTAGCGGGGGGCTAGGGAACACAGATACGCAGTATTTT,CASWTSGGLGNTDTQYF
few,TRBV18,TRBJ1-1,TRBD1,TGTGCCAGCTCACCGACCTCAACGGGACAGAAGAACACTGAAGCTTTCTTT,CASSPTSTGQKNTEAFF
-,TRBV15,TRBJ1-5,-,TGTGCCACCAGCAGAGTCCAAGGGTCGTCTAGCCGCAATCAGCCCCAGCATTTT,CATSRVQGSSSRNQPQHF
few,TRBV11-2,TRBJ2-3,TRBD2,TGTGCCAGCAGGCTAGCGGGGGGTGGATATACGCAGTATTTT,CASRLAGGGYTQYF
-,TRBV6-5,TRBJ1-5,-,TGTGCCAGCAGCGAAAGGGGGTACAATCAGCCCCAGCATTTT,CASSERGYNQPQHF
-,TRBV11-2,TRBJ2-3,-,TGTGCCAGCAGCGCGCAGGGGAGGGGGACGGATACGCAGTATTTT,CASSAQGRGTDTQYF
-,TRBV6-5,TRBJ2-7,TRBD1,TGTGCCAGCAGACGGGGACAGGGGATCTCCTACGAGCAGTACTTC,CASRRGQGISYEQYF
-,TRBV6-1,TRBJ1-1,-,TGTGCCAGCAGACAGGGTGAACGAGAAGGCACTGAAGCTTTCTTT,CASRQGEREGTEAFF
-,TRBV5-1,TRBJ2-2,TRBD1,TGCGCCAGCAGCAACGACAGGGGGCGCGTCGGGGAGCTGTTTTTT,CASSNDRGRVGELFF
few,TRBV7-2,TRBJ2-7,-,TGTGCCAGCAGCGCGTCTAGCTCTTCCTACGAGCAGTACTTC,CASSASSSSYEQYF
many,TRBV15,TRBJ2-3,TRBD2,TGTGCCACCAGTCCCGGGACTAGCGGAACTGATACGCAGTATTTT,CATSPGTSGTDTQYF
many,TRBV25-1,TRBJ2-3,-,TGTGCCAGCGGGAGCCCCACAGATACGCAGTATTTT,CASGSPTDTQYF
few,TRBV29-1,TRBJ2-3,-,TGCAGCGTTGAGAAGGGGGTGGCAGATACGCAGTATTTT,CSVEKGVADTQYF
few,TRBV5-4,TRBJ2-1,TRBD2,TGTGCCAGCAGCCCCCCGGGGGGGCCCTACAATGAGCAGTTCTTC,CASSPPGGPYNEQFF
few,TRBV7-9,TRBJ2-3,TRBD1,TGTGCCAGCAGCTTATTGGCAGGGGGCAAGACAGATACGCAGTATTTT,CASSLLAGGKTDTQYF
-,TRBV21-1,TRBJ2-3,-,TGTGCAGAACAGCGGACAGGGAGCACAGATACGCAGTATTTT,CAEQRTGSTDTQYF
-,TRBV5-4,TRBJ1-6,-,TGTGCCAGCAGCCCGAAGGGGCGCGATAATTCACCCCTCCACTTT,CASSPKGRDNSPLHF
-,TRBV13,TRBJ2-5,-,TGTGCCAGCAGCGGCCTTCCGTCAGGTATCCACAAAGAGACCCAGTACTTC,CASSGLPSGIHKETQYF
-,TRBV18,TRBJ1-2,-,TGTGCCAGCTCACCAATAATCGGTGGAGGGGATTCAGGGTACACCTTC,CASSPIIGGGDSGYTF
-,TRBV7-9,TRBJ1-1,-,TGTGCCAGCAGCGTCTTAGTCGGCACTGAAGCTTTCTTT,CASSVLVGTEAFF
-,TRBV5-1,TRBJ2-7,TRBD2,TGCGCCAGCAGCCCACGCTGGGGGGGCTACGAGCAGTACTTC,CASSPRWGGYEQYF
few,TRBV7-6,TRBJ2-1,-,TGTGCCAGCAGCTTCGGCATGTGGCGGAGAGACAATGAGCAGTTCTTC,CASSFGMWRRDNEQFF
few,TRBV6-6,TRBJ2-7,-,TGTGCCATCAGTGAGTCGGGTAGACAGGCAAACGAGCAGTACTTC,CAISESGRQANEQYF
-,TRBV19,TRBJ1-5,-,TGTGCCAGTAGTATAGATTCAGGCCAGCCCCAGCATTTT,CASSIDSGQPQHF
-,TRBV2,TRBJ1-5,TRBD1,TGTGCCAGCAGTGGGGTAACAGGGGGCGGTCAGCCCCAGCATTTT,CASSGVTGGGQPQHF
few,TRBV7-2,TRBJ2-5,-,TGTGCCAGCAGCTTCAGGGGTTCCGAGACCCAGTACTTC,CASSFRGSETQYF
few,TRBV4-3,TRBJ1-5,TRBD1,TGCGCCAGCAGCCCGGACAGGGCTCAGCCCCAGCATTTT,CASSPDRAQPQHF
once,TRBV5-4,TRBJ2-5,-,TGTGCCAGCAGCGACGGGATTCTGTCCGAAGAGACCCAGTACTTC,CASSDGILSEETQYF
-,TRBV6-5,TRBJ2-7,TRBD1,TGTGCCAGCAGTTTTGGGGACAGGGGAGGGAGCTACGAGCAGTACTTC,CASSFGDRGGSYEQYF
many,TRBV7-9,TRBJ2-3,TRBD2,TGTGCCAGCAGCTACACAGCGGGGAGCACAGATACGCAGTATTTT,CASSYTAGSTDTQYF
-,TRBV7-8,TRBJ2-7,-,TGTGCCAGCAGCTTAGTTAGCGCGGCCTACGAGCAGTACTTC,CASSLVSAAYEQYF
-,TRBV6-4,TRBJ2-3,-,TGTGCCAGCAGTGAAGGGGGGGGTAGCACAGATACGCAGTATTTT,CASSEGGGSTDTQYF